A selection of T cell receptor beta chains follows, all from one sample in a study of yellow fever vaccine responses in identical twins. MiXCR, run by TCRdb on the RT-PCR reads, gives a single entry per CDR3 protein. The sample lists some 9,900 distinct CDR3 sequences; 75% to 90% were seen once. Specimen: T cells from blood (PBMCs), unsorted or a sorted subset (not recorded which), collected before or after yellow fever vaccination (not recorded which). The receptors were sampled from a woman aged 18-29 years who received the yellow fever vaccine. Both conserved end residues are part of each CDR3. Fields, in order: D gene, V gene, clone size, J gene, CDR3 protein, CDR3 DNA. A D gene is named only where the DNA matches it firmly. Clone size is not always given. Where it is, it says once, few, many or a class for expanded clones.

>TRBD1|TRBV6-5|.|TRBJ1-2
CASSLTGDGYTF
TGTGCCAGCAGTTTAACAGGGGATGGCTACACCTTC
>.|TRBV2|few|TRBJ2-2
CASTKDTNTGELFF
TGTGCCAGCACTAAGGACACTAACACCGGGGAGCTGTTTTTT
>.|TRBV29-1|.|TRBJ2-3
CSVGLAGFTDTQYF
TGCAGCGTTGGACTGGCGGGTTTCACAGATACGCAGTATTTT
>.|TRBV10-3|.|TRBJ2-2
CAISAQIGGRNTGELFF
TGTGCCATCAGTGCTCAGATTGGCGGAAGGAACACCGGGGAGCTGTTTTTT
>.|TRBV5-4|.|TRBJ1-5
CASSFQGIGQPQHF
TGTGCCAGCAGCTTCCAGGGGATCGGCCAGCCCCAGCATTTT
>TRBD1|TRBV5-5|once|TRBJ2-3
CASSSGQGKDTQYF
TGTGCCAGCAGCTCGGGACAGGGGAAAGATACGCAGTATTTT
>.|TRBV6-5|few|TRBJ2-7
CASSYSLGYEQYF
TGTGCCAGCAGTTACAGTCTGGGCTACGAGCAGTACTTC
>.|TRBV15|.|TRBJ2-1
CATSSSTGNEQFF
TGTGCCACCAGCAGCTCGACAGGTAATGAGCAGTTCTTC
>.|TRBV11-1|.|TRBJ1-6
CASSLGNRGHSPLHF
TGTGCCAGCAGCTTAGGAAACCGGGGCCATTCACCCCTCCACTTT
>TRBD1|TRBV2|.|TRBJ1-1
CASGAGTENTEAFF
TGTGCCAGCGGGGCCGGGACAGAGAACACTGAAGCTTTCTTT
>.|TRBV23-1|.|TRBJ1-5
CASSQFADNQPQHF
TGCGCCAGCAGTCAATTCGCCGACAATCAGCCCCAGCATTTT
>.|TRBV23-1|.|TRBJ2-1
CASNRDSRGDNEQFF
TGCGCCAGTAATCGGGACTCAAGAGGAGACAATGAGCAGTTCTTC
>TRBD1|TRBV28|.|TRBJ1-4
CASSRRQGAMEKLFF
TGTGCCAGCAGCCGCCGACAGGGGGCGATGGAAAAACTGTTTTTT
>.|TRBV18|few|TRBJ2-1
CASSIDREQFF
TGTGCCAGCTCGATTGATCGTGAGCAGTTCTTC
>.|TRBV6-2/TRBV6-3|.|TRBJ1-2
CAGSSTETYGYTF
TGTGCCGGCAGCAGCACAGAAACCTATGGCTACACCTTC
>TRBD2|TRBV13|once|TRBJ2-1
CASQVGGWGNEQFF
TGTGCCAGCCAAGTGGGGGGGTGGGGGAATGAGCAGTTCTTC
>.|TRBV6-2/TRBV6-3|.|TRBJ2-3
CASSYSNRETDTQYF
TGTGCCAGCAGTTACTCCAACAGGGAGACAGATACGCAGTATTTT
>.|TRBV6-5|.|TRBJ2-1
CASSYSGYNEQFF
TGTGCCAGCAGTTACTCAGGGTACAATGAGCAGTTCTTC
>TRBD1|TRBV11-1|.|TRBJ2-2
CASSLTGQGWNTGELFF
TGTGCCAGCAGCCTCACCGGACAGGGCTGGAACACCGGGGAGCTGTTTTTT
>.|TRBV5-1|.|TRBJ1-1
CASSLEWVRGANTEAFF
TGCGCCAGCAGCTTGGAATGGGTCAGGGGTGCGAACACTGAAGCTTTCTTT
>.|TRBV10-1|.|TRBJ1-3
CASKKQGGNTIYF
TGCGCCAGCAAGAAGCAGGGGGGAAACACCATATATTTT
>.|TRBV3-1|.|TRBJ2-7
CASSPRMKSEQYF
TGTGCCAGCAGCCCCCGAATGAAGAGCGAGCAGTACTTC
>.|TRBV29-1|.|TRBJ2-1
CSVDVAGDEQFF
TGCAGCGTTGACGTCGCCGGCGATGAGCAGTTCTTC
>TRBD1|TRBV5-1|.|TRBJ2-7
CASSFNPGQGVEQYF
TGCGCCAGCAGCTTCAACCCGGGACAGGGGGTCGAGCAGTACTTC
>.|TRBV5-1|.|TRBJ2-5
CASSSRRAIGEETQYF
TGCGCCAGCAGCTCCAGGAGGGCTATCGGGGAAGAGACCCAGTACTTC
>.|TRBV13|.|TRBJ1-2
CASNSPVFNYGYTF
TGTGCCAGCAATAGCCCCGTTTTTAACTATGGCTACACCTTC
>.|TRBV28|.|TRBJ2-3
CASSFRGYTDTQYF
TGTGCCAGCAGTTTTCGGGGATACACAGATACGCAGTATTTT
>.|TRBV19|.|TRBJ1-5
CASNGGFLRQPQHF
TGTGCCAGTAATGGCGGATTCCTGCGCCAGCCCCAGCATTTT
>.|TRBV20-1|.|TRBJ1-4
CSVSRGANEKLFF
TGCAGTGTTTCTAGGGGGGCTAATGAAAAACTGTTTTTT
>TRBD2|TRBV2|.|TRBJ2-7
CASSVSGRYEQYF
TGTGCCAGCAGTGTAAGCGGGAGATACGAGCAGTACTTC
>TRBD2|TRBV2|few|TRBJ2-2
CASRGGGTNTGELFF
TGTGCCAGCAGGGGCGGGGGGACGAACACCGGGGAGCTGTTTTTT
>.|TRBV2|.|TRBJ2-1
CASSFRPPNEQFF
TGTGCCAGCAGTTTCAGGCCCCCCAATGAGCAGTTCTTC
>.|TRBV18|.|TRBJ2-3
CASSPFTDTQYF
TGTGCCAGCTCACCGTTCACAGATACGCAGTATTTT
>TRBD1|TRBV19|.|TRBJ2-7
CASSRLDGTGGYEQYF
TGTGCCAGTAGTCGCCTGGACGGGACAGGGGGCTACGAGCAGTACTTC
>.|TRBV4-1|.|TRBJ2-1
CASGPEGLNEQFF
TGCGCCAGCGGACCCGAAGGCCTCAATGAGCAGTTCTTC
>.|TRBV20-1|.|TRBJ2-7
CSARALSIEQYF
TGCAGTGCTAGAGCACTGTCCATCGAGCAGTACTTC
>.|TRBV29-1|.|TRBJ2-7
CSVSAGQTYEQYF
TGCAGCGTTTCCGCGGGACAGACCTACGAGCAGTACTTC
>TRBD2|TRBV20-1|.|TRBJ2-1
CSAPTSGGAREQFF
TGCAGTGCCCCGACTAGCGGGGGGGCGAGGGAGCAGTTCTTC
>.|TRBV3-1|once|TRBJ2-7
CASSQDRIAVEQYF
TGTGCCAGCAGCCAAGATCGGATAGCCGTCGAGCAGTACTTC
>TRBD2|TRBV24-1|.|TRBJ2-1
CATSDRLAGESYEQFF
TGTGCCACCAGTGATCGACTAGCGGGAGAATCATATGAGCAGTTCTTC
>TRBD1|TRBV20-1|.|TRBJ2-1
CSAKTGFVSSYNEQFF
TGCAGTGCTAAGACAGGGTTTGTGAGCTCCTACAATGAGCAGTTCTTC
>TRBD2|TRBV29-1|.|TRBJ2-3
CSAGLAGDNTDTQYF
TGCAGCGCCGGACTAGCGGGAGATAACACAGATACGCAGTATTTT
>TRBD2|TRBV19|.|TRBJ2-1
CASSMSGGTYNEQFF
TGTGCCAGTAGTATGAGCGGGGGAACCTACAATGAGCAGTTCTTC
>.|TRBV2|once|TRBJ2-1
CASSDERSYNEQFF
TGTGCCAGCAGTGATGAGAGGTCCTACAATGAGCAGTTCTTC
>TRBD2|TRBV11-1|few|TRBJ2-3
CASSPLTSGSTDTQYF
TGTGCCAGCAGCCCCCTGACTAGCGGTAGCACAGATACGCAGTATTTT
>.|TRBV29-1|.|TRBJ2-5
CSAAQGWGKETQYF
TGCAGCGCTGCACAGGGTTGGGGAAAGGAGACCCAGTACTTC
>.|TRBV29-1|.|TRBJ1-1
CSVLNTEAFF
TGCAGCGTCCTGAACACTGAAGCTTTCTTT
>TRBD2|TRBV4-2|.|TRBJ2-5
CASSQGTSDWETQYF
TGTGCCAGCAGCCAAGGGACTAGCGATTGGGAGACCCAGTACTTC
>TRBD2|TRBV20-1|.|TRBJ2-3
CSARGASGNTDTQYF
TGCAGTGCTAGAGGGGCTAGCGGAAACACAGATACGCAGTATTTT
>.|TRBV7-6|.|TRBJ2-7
CASSLADGLEQYF
TGTGCCAGCAGCTTAGCAGACGGGCTCGAGCAGTACTTC
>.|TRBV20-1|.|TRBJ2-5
CSAIPDRGETQYF
TGCAGTGCTATTCCTGACAGAGGGGAGACCCAGTACTTC
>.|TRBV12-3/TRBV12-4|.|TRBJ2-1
CASSLIHEQFF
TGTGCCAGCAGTTTGATACATGAGCAGTTCTTC
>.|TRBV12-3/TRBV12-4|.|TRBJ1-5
CASSLGSWGNQPQHF
TGTGCCAGCAGTTTAGGTTCTTGGGGGAATCAGCCCCAGCATTTT
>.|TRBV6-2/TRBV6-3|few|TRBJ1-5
CASSYYNQPQHF
TGTGCCAGCAGTTACTACAATCAGCCCCAGCATTTT
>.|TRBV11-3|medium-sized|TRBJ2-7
CASSPRRDSYEQYF
TGTGCCAGCAGCCCCCGGCGGGACTCCTACGAGCAGTACTTC
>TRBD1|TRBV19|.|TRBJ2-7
CASRNPGTGGRYEQYF
TGTGCCAGTAGAAACCCCGGGACAGGGGGCCGCTACGAGCAGTACTTC
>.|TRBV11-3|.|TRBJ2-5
CASSLDGVQTQYF
TGTGCCAGCAGCTTAGATGGGGTGCAGACCCAGTACTTC